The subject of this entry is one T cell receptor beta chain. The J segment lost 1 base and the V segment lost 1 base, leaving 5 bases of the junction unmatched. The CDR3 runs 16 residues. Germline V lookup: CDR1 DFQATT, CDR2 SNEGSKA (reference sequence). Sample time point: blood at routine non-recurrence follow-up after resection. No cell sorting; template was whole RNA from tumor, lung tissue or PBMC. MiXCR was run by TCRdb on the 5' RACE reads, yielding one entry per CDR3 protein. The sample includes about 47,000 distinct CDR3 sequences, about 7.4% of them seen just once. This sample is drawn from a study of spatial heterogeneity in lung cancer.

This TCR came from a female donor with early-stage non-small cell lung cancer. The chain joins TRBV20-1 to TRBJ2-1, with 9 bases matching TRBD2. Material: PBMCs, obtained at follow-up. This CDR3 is CSARAAGGPSYNEQFF. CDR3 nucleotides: TGCAGTGCTAGAGCCGCGGGAGGGCCATCCTACAATGAGCAGTTCTTC.